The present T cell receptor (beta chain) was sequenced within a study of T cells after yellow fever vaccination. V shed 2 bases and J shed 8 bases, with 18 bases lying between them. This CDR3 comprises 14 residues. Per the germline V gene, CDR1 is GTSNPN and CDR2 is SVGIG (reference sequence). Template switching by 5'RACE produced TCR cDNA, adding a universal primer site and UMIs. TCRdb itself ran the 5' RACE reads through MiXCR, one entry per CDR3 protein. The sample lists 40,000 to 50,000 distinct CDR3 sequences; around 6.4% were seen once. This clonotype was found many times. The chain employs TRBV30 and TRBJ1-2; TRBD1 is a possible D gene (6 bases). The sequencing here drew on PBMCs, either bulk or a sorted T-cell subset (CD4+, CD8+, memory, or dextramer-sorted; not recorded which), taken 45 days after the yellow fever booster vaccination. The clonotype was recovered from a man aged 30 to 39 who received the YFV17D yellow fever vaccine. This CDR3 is CAWSFGGGAKGYTF. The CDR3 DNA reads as TGTGCCTGGAGTTTTGGAGGGGGGGCCAAAGGCTACACCTTC.